This T cell receptor beta chain appears in the sequencing data of a study of blood T cell repertoires in COVID-19. Study information: Sources were T cells, B-cell-depleted T cells, or PBMCs; the material itself was cDNA or gDNA.

Original handling: By means of reference gene primer amplification, nucleated cell counts were estimated. Clones were sequenced by immunoSEQ multiplex PCR, and TCRdb holds only the in-frame ones, with some missing. That table is the source of V, J and clone size, and D and trimming were worked out from the DNA. The sample records about 160,000 clones, 85% to 90% being singletons. The CDR3 runs 12 residues. The V end lost 3 bases, the J end lost 3 bases, and 8 bases lay between the germline ends. The V gene's germline CDR1 is DFQATT and CDR2 SNEGSKA (reference sequence). The rearrangement uses TRBV20-1 and TRBJ1-1; D gene ambiguous. Sequencing was carried out using peripheral blood. The receptor was derived from a woman in her seventies with COVID-19, enrolled during active disease. CDR3: CSASARDTEAFF. CDR3 in DNA: TGCAGTGCTAGTGCCCGGGACACTGAAGCTTTCTTT.